The TCR beta chain under discussion was sequenced for a study of cytomegalovirus exposure and HLA in healthy donors. Study observations and caveats: Later on, a genetic analysis was performed. It linked a missense variant in DCLRE1C with V- and J-gene trimming of TCR beta.

V lost 1 base, J lost 1 base, and 7 bases lay in between. The CDR3 runs 14 residues. Germline V CDR1 and CDR2: SEHNR, FQNEAQ (reference sequence). This clone was recorded a few times. What it recognizes is unknown. PCR used 60 Vbeta primers and 13 Jbeta primers. Some clones are missing from TCRdb's copy, which holds only in-frame ones; the method was immunoSEQ multiplex PCR. Of about 160,000 clones in the sample, roughly 72% were seen once. This rearrangement joins TRBV7-9 to TRBJ1-1; D is uncertain. Sequenced sample: PBMCs. The sequence was obtained from a woman aged 40 to 49 in good health and CMV-seronegative. The CDR3 reads CASSLDRSNTEAFF. The CDR3 bases are TGTGCCAGCAGCTTAGACAGATCGAACACTGAAGCTTTCTTT.